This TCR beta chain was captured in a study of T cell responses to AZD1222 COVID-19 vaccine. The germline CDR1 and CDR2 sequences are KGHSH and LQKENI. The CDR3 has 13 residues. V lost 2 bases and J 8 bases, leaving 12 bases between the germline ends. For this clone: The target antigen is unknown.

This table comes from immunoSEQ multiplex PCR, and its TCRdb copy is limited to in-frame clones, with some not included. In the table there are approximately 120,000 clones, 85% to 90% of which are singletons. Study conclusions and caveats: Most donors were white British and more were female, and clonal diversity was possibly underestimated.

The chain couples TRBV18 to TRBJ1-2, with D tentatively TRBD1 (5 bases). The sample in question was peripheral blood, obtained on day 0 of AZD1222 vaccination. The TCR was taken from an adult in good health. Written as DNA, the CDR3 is TGTGCCAGCTCACCAGATGGGACTGGCGGCTACACCTTC. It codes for CASSPDGTGGYTF.